Listed below are T cell receptor beta chains from one sample, sequenced in a study of control samples from healthy donors and cancer patients. Assay used: immunoSEQ multiplex PCR; TCRdb lists only in-frame clones, some missing. The sample lists about 95,000 clones, about nine tenths occurring once. Sequencing input: blood. The receptors originated from a woman in her 30s in good health. Each CDR3 is given with its conserved first and last residue. D genes are given only for firm matches. The size field is filled for only some rows; it gives once, few, many or a size class.

-,TRBD1,TRBV9,TRBJ1-6,TGTGCCAGCAGCGAAAGGACAGGGATTTCACCCCTCCACTTT,CASSERTGISPLHF
-,TRBD2,TRBV18,TRBJ2-5,TGTGCCAGCTCACCGCCGGGACTAGCGGGAGGAGAGACCCAGTACTTC,CASSPPGLAGGETQYF
-,-,TRBV7-2,TRBJ2-2,TGTGCCAGCAGCTTAGGCCACTGGAACACCGGGGAGCTGTTTTTT,CASSLGHWNTGELFF
-,TRBD1,TRBV27,TRBJ2-7,TGTGCCAGCAGTACGGGACAGGGGGGCTACGAGCAGTACTTC,CASSTGQGGYEQYF
-,TRBD1,TRBV7-2,TRBJ2-3,TGTGCCAGCAGCTTATTTTTTGGGTCAGGGGGCGCAGATACGCAGTATTTT,CASSLFFGSGGADTQYF
-,TRBD1,TRBV19,TRBJ1-2,TGTGCCAGTAGTATCGGGGATCGGACAGGGGGCGCTGGTGGCTACACCTTC,CASSIGDRTGGAGGYTF
-,-,TRBV27,TRBJ1-1,TGTGCCAGCAGTTCCTTGCCTGCTGGCACTGAAGCTTTCTTT,CASSSLPAGTEAFF
-,TRBD2,TRBV28,TRBJ2-5,TGTGCCAGCAGTCCTCCCGGGACTAGCGTCGGGAAGACCCAGTACTTC,CASSPPGTSVGKTQYF
-,-,TRBV11-3,TRBJ2-7,TGTGCCAGCAGCCCTAACAGCTACGAGCAGTACTTC,CASSPNSYEQYF
-,-,TRBV18,TRBJ1-5,TGTGCCAGCTCACCTGCATCGGGCAATCAGCCCCAGCATTTT,CASSPASGNQPQHF
-,-,TRBV16,TRBJ1-1,TGTGCCAGCAGCCAATCAGGGAACACTGAAGCTTTCTTT,CASSQSGNTEAFF
-,-,TRBV6-6,TRBJ2-2,TGTGCCAGCAGTCAGGACCGCAACATCGGGGAGCTGTTTTTT,CASSQDRNIGELFF
-,-,TRBV5-4,TRBJ1-1,TGTGCCAGCAGCTTGACGGCTTCTAACACTGAAGCTTTCTTT,CASSLTASNTEAFF
-,-,TRBV21-1,TRBJ2-2,TGTGCCAGCAGCGAGAACGACCGGGACAGGGGGTCCCCGTACTCGGACACCGGGGAGCTGTTTTTT,CASSENDRDRGSPYSDTGELFF
-,TRBD2,TRBV7-9,TRBJ2-3,TGTGCCAGCAGCAGACTAGCGGGAGGGCCCTCGACAGATACGCAGTATTTT,CASSRLAGGPSTDTQYF
once,-,TRBV20-1,TRBJ1-4,TGCAGTGCAAATCGGGGGGAAAAACTGTTTTTT,CSANRGEKLFF
-,-,TRBV12-3/TRBV12-4,TRBJ2-7,TGTGCCAGCAGTTTTATAACATCGGGCGAGCAGTACTTC,CASSFITSGEQYF
-,TRBD1,TRBV5-1,TRBJ1-5,TGCGCCAGCAGCCCAGGGACAGATAATCAGCCCCAGCATTTT,CASSPGTDNQPQHF
once,TRBD1,TRBV14,TRBJ2-2,TGTGCCAGCAGCCAAGGGGGGACAGCGAACACCGGGGAGCTGTTTTTT,CASSQGGTANTGELFF
-,-,TRBV9,TRBJ1-1,TGTGCCAGCAGCGTAGGGGGAGGTAGTGAAGCTTTCTTT,CASSVGGGSEAFF
-,-,TRBV20-1,TRBJ2-5,TGCAGTGCATTCAAAGAGACCCAGTACTTC,CSAFKETQYF
-,TRBD1,TRBV3-1/TRBV3-2,TRBJ2-5,TGTGCCAGCAGCCAAGACTGGACAGGGGCCGTGGGGACCCAGTACTTC,CASSQDWTGAVGTQYF
-,-,TRBV9,TRBJ1-5,TGTGCCAGCAGCGTCCATAAAGATCAGCCCCAGCATTTT,CASSVHKDQPQHF
few,-,TRBV12-5,TRBJ1-1,TGTGCTAGTGCCTCCAGAGGGTCTGAAGCTTTCTTT,CASASRGSEAFF
-,-,TRBV9,TRBJ2-7,TGTGCCAGCAGCGTAGAGATGGGAGAGCAGTACTTC,CASSVEMGEQYF
once,TRBD2,TRBV6-2/TRBV6-3,TRBJ2-4,TGTGCCAGCAGTTACGCGGCTAGCGGGTCCGGAAACATTCAGTACTTC,CASSYAASGSGNIQYF
-,-,TRBV6-5,TRBJ2-7,TGTGCCAGCAACCCAGGGGGGGCCGGGGGCTACGAGCAGTACTTC,CASNPGGAGGYEQYF
once,-,TRBV25-1,TRBJ2-5,TGTGCCAGCAGTGAACGAAGCTATCGAGAGACCCAGTACTTC,CASSERSYRETQYF
-,-,TRBV19,TRBJ1-1,TGTGCCAGTAGTATACAATTTATGAACACTGAAGCTTTCTTT,CASSIQFMNTEAFF
-,-,TRBV29-1,TRBJ2-1,TGCAGCGTCACGTGGGACAATGAGCAGTTCTTC,CSVTWDNEQFF
few,-,TRBV30,TRBJ2-7,TGTGCCTGGAGGGGGGTTCTTAGCACCTACGAGCAGTACTTC,CAWRGVLSTYEQYF
-,-,TRBV28,TRBJ2-7,TGTGCCAGCGGATATCTAAATTACGAGCAGTACTTC,CASGYLNYEQYF
-,-,TRBV25-1,TRBJ1-1,TGTGCCAGCAAGGGGCACGGGGGCACTGAAGCTTTCTTT,CASKGHGGTEAFF
-,-,TRBV24-1,TRBJ2-3,TGTGCCACCAGTGATCCCAGGACGCCGGCAGATACGCAGTATTTT,CATSDPRTPADTQYF
-,-,TRBV15,TRBJ2-7,TGTGCCACCAGCAGAGACGTGGGCTCCTACGAGCAGTACTTC,CATSRDVGSYEQYF
-,TRBD1,TRBV5-1,TRBJ1-1,TGCGCCAGCAGCTTGGACAGGGGAAACACTGAAGCTTTCTTT,CASSLDRGNTEAFF
-,-,TRBV29-1,TRBJ1-6,TGCAGCGTTGGATCTGGACAGCCCAATTCACCCCTCCACTTT,CSVGSGQPNSPLHF
once,TRBD1,TRBV4-1,TRBJ1-3,TGCGCCAGCAGCCCGGGACAGGGGGCTATTGGAAACACCATATATTTT,CASSPGQGAIGNTIYF
-,-,TRBV6-6,TRBJ2-7,TGTGCCAGCAGCCCCGTGGGGCTAGAGCAGTACTTC,CASSPVGLEQYF
-,-,TRBV6-5,TRBJ2-3,TGTGCCAGCTGTATACGACATTCTAGCACAGATACGCAGTATTTT,CASCIRHSSTDTQYF
once,-,TRBV28,TRBJ2-2,TGTGCCAGCAGTCCCACCCGGGACTTCTACACCGGGGAGCTGTTTTTT,CASSPTRDFYTGELFF
-,-,TRBV7-2,TRBJ1-2,TGTGCCAGCAGCTTAGCCAAGGCGACAGCTGAATTCTATGGCTACACCTTC,CASSLAKATAEFYGYTF
-,TRBD2,TRBV5-1,TRBJ2-1,TGCGCCAGCAGCTTGGTAGCGGGGGGGTACAATGAGCAGTTCTTC,CASSLVAGGYNEQFF
once,-,TRBV28,TRBJ1-1,TGTGCCAGCAGTTTGCCGGGACACCTTGGTTGGGTCTTT,CASSLPGHLGWVF
once,-,TRBV4-1,TRBJ1-2,TGCGCCAGCAGCCATCCCGGGACACTTACTAACTATGGCTACACCTTC,CASSHPGTLTNYGYTF
-,-,TRBV30,TRBJ2-7,TGTGCCTGGAGTGTACAGGTGCTAACCTACGAGCAGTACTTC,CAWSVQVLTYEQYF
-,TRBD2,TRBV5-4,TRBJ2-5,TGTGCCAGCAGCAGGGACCAGGGAGGGGAGAAGACCCAGTACTTC,CASSRDQGGEKTQYF
-,-,TRBV6-2/TRBV6-3,TRBJ1-5,TGTGCCAGCAGCCTGTCGGGGGTGGGAGATAGTCAGCCCCAGCATTTT,CASSLSGVGDSQPQHF
-,-,TRBV13,TRBJ1-2,TGTGCCAGCAGCCAGTACGCCGGAGGGAAGAGTGGCTACACCTTC,CASSQYAGGKSGYTF
few,-,TRBV19,TRBJ1-2,TGTGCCAGTACCCCATGGACAGATAACTATGGCTACACCTTC,CASTPWTDNYGYTF
-,-,TRBV5-1,TRBJ1-3,TGCGCCAGCAGCTTGGGGGGGGCGCGAGGAAACACCATATATTTT,CASSLGGARGNTIYF
-,-,TRBV11-2,TRBJ1-2,TGTGCCAGCAGCTTAGGACACAGGGCTTCCAACTATGGCTACACCTTC,CASSLGHRASNYGYTF
-,-,TRBV11-1,TRBJ1-5,TGTGCCAGCAGCGTTACCCGCAATCAGCCCCAGCATTTT,CASSVTRNQPQHF
-,-,TRBV5-1,TRBJ2-7,TGCGCCAGCAGCTTGGCGGGGGGCACGGACGAGCAGTACTTC,CASSLAGGTDEQYF